One sample yielded the 12 T cell receptor beta chains listed below, sequenced in a study of metastatic and nonmetastatic thyroid tumors. Thyroid surgery was preceded by no treatment in any patient. TCRdb reanalyzed the PCR reads via MiXCR. Of roughly 20,000 clones listed, 35% to 45% are singletons. Sequencing used tumor tissue. These receptors were collected from a female donor with papillary thyroid cancer or a benign thyroid nodule (not recorded which). Some clones in this sample may be carry-over from other donors' samples.

The chain couples TRBV7-6 to TRBJ2-2; 7 bases fit TRBD1. CDR1 SGHVS and CDR2 FNYEAQ come from the germline V gene. V was clipped by 5 bases and J by 3 bases; unmatched bases: 9. This CDR3 is 16 amino acids long. The CDR3 loop is CASSLRPQGDTGELFF. Written as DNA, the CDR3 is TGTGCCAGCAGCCTCCGCCCGCAGGGGGACACCGGGGAGCTGTTTTTT. Looking up the rest from reference TRBV7-6 and TRBJ2-2 gives the full variable domain: GAGVSQSPRYKVTKRGQDVALRCDPISGHVSLYWYRQALGQGPEFLTYFNYEAQQDKSGLPNDRFSAERPEGSISTLTIQRTEQRDSAMYRCASSLRPQGDTGELFFGEGSRLTVL.

This clone was recorded a few times. The rearrangement links TRBV19 to TRBJ2-7; D gene ambiguous. This CDR3 comprises 12 residues. V lost 6 bases, J lost 0 bases, and 6 bases lay in between. Germline CDR1 reads LNHDA; CDR2 reads SQIVND (reference sequence). The CDR3, as DNA: TGTGCCAGTAGCTTTAGCTCCTACGAGCAGTACTTC. This codes for CASSFSSYEQYF.

The genes are TRBV6-1 and TRBJ1-3; 7 bases fit TRBD1. The CDR3 covers 17 residues. J gave up 4 bases and V 1 base, and 10 bases lay outside the gene matches. The germline gives CDR1 MNHNS, CDR2 SASEGT. CDR3 in amino acids: CASSEEEGAVVGNTIYF. The CDR3 nucleotides are TGTGCCAGCAGTGAAGAAGAGGGGGCGGTGGTGGGAAACACCATATATTTT.

There are a few counts of this clone. The V call is TRBV19, the J call TRBJ1-2, with D tentatively TRBD1 (5 bases). Trimming removed 3 bases from V and 5 bases from J, with 10 bases in between. Germline V CDR1 and CDR2: LNHDA, SQIVND (reference sequence). The CDR3 covers 13 residues. CDR3 bases: TGTGCCAGTAGTATGGGGGGATTTTATGGCTACACCTTC. It is translated as CASSMGGFYGYTF.

The table lists this clone with a few counts. The chain is built from TRBV6-1 and TRBJ2-1; D possibly uses TRBD1 or TRBD2 (6 bases each). This CDR3 has 16 residues. CDR1 is MNHNS, CDR2 SASEGT, per germline. Trimming removed 6 bases from V and 1 base from J, with 16 bases in between. CDR3 nucleotide sequence: TGTGCCAGCAGGAGGGGGTTGGGAGGATCCTACAATGAGCAGTTCTTC. This encodes CASRRGLGGSYNEQFF.

This clone was detected once. The chain recombines TRBV7-9 with TRBJ1-2; D uncertain. This CDR3 has 15 residues. Germline lookup yields CDR1 SEHNR and CDR2 FQNEAQ (reference sequence). With 2 bases removed from V and 1 base from J, the gap between germline ends came to 11 bases. The CDR3 spells CASSLLLEGNYGYTF. In nucleotides, the CDR3 is TGTGCCAGCAGCTTACTTCTCGAGGGTAACTATGGCTACACCTTC. Full variable domain (outside the CDR3, taken from reference TRBV7-9 and TRBJ1-2): DTGVSQNPRHKITKRGQNVTFRCDPISEHNRLYWYRQTLGQGPEFLTYFQNEAQLEKSRLLSDRFSAERPKGSFSTLEIQRTEQGDSAMYLCASSLLLEGNYGYTFGSGTRLTVV.

This clone was recorded a few times. The V gene is TRBV6-2 or TRBV6-3, the J gene TRBJ2-7; D is ambiguous. Germline loops: CDR1 MNHEY, CDR2 SVGEGT. The CDR3 is 17 amino acids. V was cut by 2 bases and J by 1 base, with 18 bases left in between. The CDR3 spells CASSYGISNTKSYEQYF. CDR3 DNA: TGTGCCAGCAGTTACGGGATTAGCAACACCAAATCCTACGAGCAGTACTTC.

The chain recombines TRBV19 with TRBJ1-5; D is ambiguous. The CDR3 contains 13 residues. Trimming left V 3 bases short and J 9 bases short, with 12 bases between. Germline CDR1 LNHDA, CDR2 SQIVND (reference sequence). The CDR3 reads CASSMGHARPQHF. The CDR3 nucleotides are TGTGCCAGTAGTATGGGTCATGCTCGGCCCCAGCATTTT.

This clone turned up a few times. The gene calls are TRBV6-1 and TRBJ1-2, with D perhaps matching TRBD1 (5 bases). The CDR3 runs 13 residues. The germline V gene encodes CDR1 MNHNS and CDR2 SASEGT. V gave up 5 bases and J gave up 3 bases, with 10 bases separating them. CDR3 residues: CASSSGPDYGYTF. For the CDR3, the DNA is TGTGCCAGCAGTTCAGGGCCGGACTATGGCTACACCTTC.

The rearrangement uses TRBV7-2 and TRBJ2-7; D gene uncertain. V lost 1 base and J 3 bases, leaving 10 bases between the germline ends. Germline-derived CDR1 and CDR2 are SGHTA and FQGNSA. The CDR3 length is 14 residues. The CDR3 protein is CASSLDEAHYEQYF. As DNA, the CDR3 is TGTGCCAGCAGCTTAGATGAAGCTCACTACGAGCAGTACTTC.

The rearrangement joins TRBV7-8 to TRBJ2-7; the D gene is possibly TRBD1 (7 bases). The CDR3 covers 14 residues. The ends were cut back, 3 bases at V and 3 bases at J, with 12 bases in the middle. Per the germline V gene, CDR1 is SGHVS and CDR2 is FQNEAQ. DNA of the CDR3: TGTGCCAGCAGCTTCGGGACAGCGGGCTACGAGCAGTACTTC. It codes for CASSFGTAGYEQYF.

The V gene is TRBV6-4, the J gene TRBJ2-3; the match to TRBD2 covers 12 bases. The CDR3 loop spans 17 amino acids. Germline trimming cut 6 bases from V and 3 bases from J; bases unmatched to any gene: 10. Germline V gene lookup returns CDR1 MRHNA and CDR2 SNTAGT. The CDR3 reads CASRMEASGGETDTQYF. In nucleotides, the CDR3 is TGTGCCAGCAGGATGGAGGCTAGCGGGGGGGAGACAGATACGCAGTATTTT.